The 7 T cell receptor beta chains given below trace back to one sample, sequenced in a study of cytomegalovirus exposure and HLA in healthy donors. The primer mix had 60 Vbeta and 13 Jbeta primers. Libraries were prepared by immunoSEQ multiplex PCR; TCRdb keeps only in-frame clonotypes and omits some of them. The sample lists about 170,000 clones; around 75% were seen once. Sequenced: PBMCs. The receptor source for this set is a male donor in good health and CMV-seronegative.

The J gene is TRBJ2-7, the V gene TRBV21-1; the table gives TRBD1 as D, unverified against the DNA. TRBV21-1 is tagged as a pseudogene. The CDR3 runs 14 residues. CDR3: CASSKVAGFSEQYF. In nucleotides, the CDR3 is TGTGCCAGCAGCAAAGTCGCAGGGTTTTCCGAGCAGTACTTC.

The chain combines TRBV4-1 with TRBJ2-4; D call uncertain. Trimming took off 1 base at V and 5 bases at J, with 6 bases between the two ends. The CDR3 contains 13 residues. Germline loops: CDR1 MGHRA, CDR2 YSYEKL. The CDR3 loop is CASSQGAENIQYF. The CDR3 DNA follows: TGCGCCAGCAGCCAAGGTGCAGAAAACATTCAGTACTTC.

V and J are TRBV5-8 and TRBJ2-1; the D gene is possibly TRBD1 (6 bases). This CDR3 contains 14 residues. Germline-derived CDR1 and CDR2 are SGHTS and YDEGEE. V gave up 1 base and J gave up 6 bases, with 11 bases separating them. CDR3 loop: CASSLWQGSNEQFF. CDR3 DNA sequence: TGTGCCAGCAGCTTGTGGCAGGGGAGCAATGAGCAGTTCTTC.

This clone came up a few times. The chain recombines TRBV5-1 with TRBJ2-2; D gene uncertain. The ends were cut back, 0 bases at V and 2 bases at J, with 5 bases in the middle. Germline-derived CDR1 and CDR2 are SGHRS and YFSETQ. The CDR3 has 14 amino acids. The CDR3 reads CASSLDRNTGELFF. The CDR3 nucleotides read TGCGCCAGCAGCTTGGACAGAAACACCGGGGAGCTGTTTTTT.

CDR3 sequence: CASSTGTHYEQYF. CDR3 bases: TGTGCCAGCAGTACCGGGACTCACTACGAGCAGTACTTC. The rearrangement joins TRBV5-6 to TRBJ2-7, with a possible D match to TRBD2 (6 bases). CDR1 and CDR2 (germline): SGHDT, YYEEEE. The CDR3 covers 13 residues. With 5 bases removed from V and 3 bases from J, the gap between germline ends came to 12 bases.

As for this clone: A junction boundary mismatches the germline segment, possibly from a read error. The chain has TRBV19 and TRBJ1-1; D gene unclear. This CDR3 is built from 15 residues. Per germline, CDR1 LNHDA and CDR2 SQIVND (reference sequence). The CDR3 region has the DNA TGTGCCAGTAAGACTCTAGAGGGCATGCACACTAAAGCTTTCTTT. Amino acid sequence: CASKTLEGMHTKAFF.

About this clone: One junction end does not reproduce the germline sequence, and a read error may be involved. This chain links TRBV6-1 with TRBJ1-2; possible D gene TRBD1, 5 bases. This CDR3 is built from 12 residues. CDR1 is MNHNS and CDR2 is SASEGT in the germline V gene. CDR3 sequence reads: CASTRAAVFFRF. The CDR3 coding sequence is TGTGCCAGCACCAGGGCAGCAGTTTTTTTTCGCTTC.